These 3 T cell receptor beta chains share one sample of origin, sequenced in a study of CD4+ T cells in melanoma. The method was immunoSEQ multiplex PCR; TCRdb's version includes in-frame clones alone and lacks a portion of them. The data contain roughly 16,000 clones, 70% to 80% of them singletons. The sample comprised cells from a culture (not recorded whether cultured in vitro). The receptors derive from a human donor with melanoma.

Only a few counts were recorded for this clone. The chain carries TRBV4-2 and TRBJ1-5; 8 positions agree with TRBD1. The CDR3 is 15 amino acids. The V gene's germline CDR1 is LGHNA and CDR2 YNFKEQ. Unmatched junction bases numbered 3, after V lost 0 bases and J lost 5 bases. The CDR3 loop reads CASSQEGQEDQPQHF. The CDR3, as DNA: TGTGCCAGCAGCCAAGAGGGACAGGAAGATCAGCCCCAGCATTTT.

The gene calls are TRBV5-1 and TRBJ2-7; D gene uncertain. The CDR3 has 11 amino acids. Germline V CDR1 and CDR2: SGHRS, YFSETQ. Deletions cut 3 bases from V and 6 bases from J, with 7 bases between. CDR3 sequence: CASSSPSEQYF. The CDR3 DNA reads TGCGCCAGCAGCTCCCCTTCCGAGCAGTACTTC.

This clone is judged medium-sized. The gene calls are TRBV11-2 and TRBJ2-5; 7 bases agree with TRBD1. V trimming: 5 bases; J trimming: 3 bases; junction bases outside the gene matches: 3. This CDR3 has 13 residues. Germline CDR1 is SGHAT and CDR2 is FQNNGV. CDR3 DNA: TGTGCCAGCAGCCCGACAGGGAAAGAGACCCAGTACTTC. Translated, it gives CASSPTGKETQYF.